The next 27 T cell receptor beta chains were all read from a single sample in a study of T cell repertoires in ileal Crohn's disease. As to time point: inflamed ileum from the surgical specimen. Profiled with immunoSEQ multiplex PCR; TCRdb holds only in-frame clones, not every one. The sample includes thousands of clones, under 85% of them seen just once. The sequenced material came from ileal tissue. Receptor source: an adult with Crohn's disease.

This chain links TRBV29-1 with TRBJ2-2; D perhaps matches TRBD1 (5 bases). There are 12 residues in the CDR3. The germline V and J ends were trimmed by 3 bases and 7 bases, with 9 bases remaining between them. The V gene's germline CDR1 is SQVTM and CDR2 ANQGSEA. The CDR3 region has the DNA TGCAGCGTTGATCAGGGAATCGGGGAGCTGTTTTTT. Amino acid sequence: CSVDQGIGELFF.

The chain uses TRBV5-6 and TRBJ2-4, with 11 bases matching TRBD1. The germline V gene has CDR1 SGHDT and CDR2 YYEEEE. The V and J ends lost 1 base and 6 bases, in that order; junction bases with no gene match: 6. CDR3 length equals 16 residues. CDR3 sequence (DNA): TGTGCCAGCAGCTTGAGGCGGACAGGGGGCGGAAACATTCAGTACTTC. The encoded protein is CASSLRRTGGGNIQYF. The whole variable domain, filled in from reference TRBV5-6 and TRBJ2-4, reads DAGVTQSPTHLIKTRGQQVTLRCSPKSGHDTVSWYQQALGQGPQFIFQYYEEEERQRGNFPDRFSGHQFPNYSSELNVNALLLGDSALYLCASSLRRTGGGNIQYFGAGTRLSVL.

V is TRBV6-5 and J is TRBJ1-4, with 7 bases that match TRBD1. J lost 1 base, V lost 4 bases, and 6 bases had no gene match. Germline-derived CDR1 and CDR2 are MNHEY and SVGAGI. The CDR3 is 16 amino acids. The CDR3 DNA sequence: TGTGCCAGCAGTTCACAGGGGTGGAGAACTAATGAAAAACTGTTTTTT. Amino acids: CASSSQGWRTNEKLFF.

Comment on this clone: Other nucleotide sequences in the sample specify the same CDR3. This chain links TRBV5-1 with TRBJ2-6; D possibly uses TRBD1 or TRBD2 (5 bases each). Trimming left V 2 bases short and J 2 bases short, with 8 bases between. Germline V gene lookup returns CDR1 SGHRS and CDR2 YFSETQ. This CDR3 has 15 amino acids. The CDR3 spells CASSFQGAGANVLTF. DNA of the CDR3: TGCGCCAGCAGCTTTCAGGGAGCTGGGGCCAACGTCCTGACTTTC. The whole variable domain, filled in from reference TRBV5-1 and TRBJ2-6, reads KAGVTQTPRYLIKTRGQQVTLSCSPISGHRSVSWYQQTPGQGLQFLFEYFSETQRNKGNFPGRFSGRQFSNSRSEMNVSTLELGDSALYLCASSFQGAGANVLTFGAGSRLTVL.

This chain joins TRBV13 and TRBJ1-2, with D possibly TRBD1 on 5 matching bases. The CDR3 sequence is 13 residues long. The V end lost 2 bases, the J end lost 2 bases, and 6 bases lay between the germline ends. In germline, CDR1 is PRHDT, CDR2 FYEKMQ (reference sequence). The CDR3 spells CASSLPGNYGYTF. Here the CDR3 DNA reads TGTGCCAGCAGCTTACCAGGGAACTATGGCTACACCTTC.

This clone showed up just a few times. The CDR3 DNA follows: TGTGCCAGCAGCAACCCGGGGGGCGAGACCCAGTACTTC. The encoded protein is CASSNPGGETQYF. The rearrangement joins TRBV6-6 to TRBJ2-5, with D perhaps matching TRBD2 (7 bases). This CDR3 has 13 residues. Germline loops: CDR1 MNHNY, CDR2 SVGAGI (reference sequence). Trimming removed 6 bases at V and 5 bases at J, with 13 bases between.

The CDR3 spells CASSLQETQYF. The CDR3 coding sequence is TGTGCCAGCAGTTTACAAGAGACCCAGTACTTC. The rearrangement links TRBV28 to TRBJ2-5; D uncertain. CDR1 MDHEN and CDR2 SYDVKM come from the germline V gene. V was shortened by 2 bases and J by 2 bases, with 0 bases between the two germline ends. The CDR3 loop spans 11 amino acids.

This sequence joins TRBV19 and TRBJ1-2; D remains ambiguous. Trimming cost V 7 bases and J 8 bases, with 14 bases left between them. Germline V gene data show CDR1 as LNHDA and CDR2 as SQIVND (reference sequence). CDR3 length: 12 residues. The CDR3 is CASTRAGWGYTF. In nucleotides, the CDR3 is TGTGCCAGTACCCGGGCTGGATGGGGCTACACCTTC.

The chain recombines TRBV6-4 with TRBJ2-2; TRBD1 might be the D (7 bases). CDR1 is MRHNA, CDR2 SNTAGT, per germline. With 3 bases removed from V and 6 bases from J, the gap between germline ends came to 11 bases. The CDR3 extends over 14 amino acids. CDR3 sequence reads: CASSDTGEAGELFF. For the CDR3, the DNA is TGTGCCAGCAGTGATACAGGGGAGGCCGGGGAGCTGTTTTTT.

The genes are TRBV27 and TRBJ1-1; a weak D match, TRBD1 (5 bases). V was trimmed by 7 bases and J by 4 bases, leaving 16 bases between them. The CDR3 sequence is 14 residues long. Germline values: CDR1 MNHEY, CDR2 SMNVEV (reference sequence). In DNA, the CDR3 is TGTGCCAGCAAATGGCGGGGCCCGGTCACTGAAGCTTTCTTT. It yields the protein CASKWRGPVTEAFF.

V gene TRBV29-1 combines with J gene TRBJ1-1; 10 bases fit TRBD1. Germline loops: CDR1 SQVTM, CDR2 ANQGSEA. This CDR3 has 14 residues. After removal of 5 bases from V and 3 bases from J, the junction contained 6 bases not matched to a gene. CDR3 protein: CSVRTGGGHTEAFF. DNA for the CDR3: TGCAGCGTTCGGACAGGGGGAGGCCACACTGAAGCTTTCTTT. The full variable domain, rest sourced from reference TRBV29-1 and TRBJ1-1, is SAVISQKPSRDICQRGTSLTIQCQVDSQVTMMFWYRQQPGQSLTLIATANQGSEATYESGFVIDKFPISRPNLTFSTLTVSNMSPEDSSIYLCSVRTGGGHTEAFFGQGTRLTVV.

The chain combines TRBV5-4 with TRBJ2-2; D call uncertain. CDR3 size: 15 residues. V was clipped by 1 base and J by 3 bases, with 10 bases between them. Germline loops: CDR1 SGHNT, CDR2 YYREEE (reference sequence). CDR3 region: CASSLLPAYTGELFF. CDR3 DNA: TGTGCCAGCAGCTTGTTACCCGCGTACACCGGGGAGCTGTTTTTT.

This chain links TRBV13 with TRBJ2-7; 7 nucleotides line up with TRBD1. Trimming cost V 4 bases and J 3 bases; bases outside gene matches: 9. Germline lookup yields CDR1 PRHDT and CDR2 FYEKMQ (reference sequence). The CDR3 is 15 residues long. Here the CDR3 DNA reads TGTGCCAGCAGCTCCCTCCGGGACAGCTTCTACGAGCAGTACTTC. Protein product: CASSSLRDSFYEQYF.

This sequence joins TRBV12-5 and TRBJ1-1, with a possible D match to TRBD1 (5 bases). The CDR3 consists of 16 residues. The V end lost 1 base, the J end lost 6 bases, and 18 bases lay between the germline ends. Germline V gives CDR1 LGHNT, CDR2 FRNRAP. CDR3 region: CASGLARTGPGSEAFF. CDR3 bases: TGTGCTAGTGGTTTGGCCCGCACTGGCCCAGGGTCTGAAGCTTTCTTT.

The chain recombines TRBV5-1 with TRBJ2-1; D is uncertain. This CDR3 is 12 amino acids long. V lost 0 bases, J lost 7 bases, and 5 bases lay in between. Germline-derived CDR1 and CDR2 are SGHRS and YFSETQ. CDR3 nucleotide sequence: TGCGCCAGCAGCTTGGACGGAAATGAGCAGTTCTTC. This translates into CASSLDGNEQFF.

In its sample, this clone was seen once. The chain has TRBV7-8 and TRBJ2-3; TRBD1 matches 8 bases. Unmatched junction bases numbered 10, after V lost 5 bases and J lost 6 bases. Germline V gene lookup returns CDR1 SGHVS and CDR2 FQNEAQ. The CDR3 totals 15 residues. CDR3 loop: CASSPVDRVGDTQYF. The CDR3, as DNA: TGTGCCAGCAGCCCGGTGGACAGGGTGGGTGATACGCAGTATTTT.

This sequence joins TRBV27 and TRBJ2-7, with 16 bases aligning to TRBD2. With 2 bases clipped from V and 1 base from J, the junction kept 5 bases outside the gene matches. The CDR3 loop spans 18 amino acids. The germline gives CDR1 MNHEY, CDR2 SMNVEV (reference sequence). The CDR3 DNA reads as TGTGCCAGCAGTTTAGTGGGACTAGCGGGGGGGCAGTCCTACGAGCAGTACTTC. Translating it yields CASSLVGLAGGQSYEQYF.

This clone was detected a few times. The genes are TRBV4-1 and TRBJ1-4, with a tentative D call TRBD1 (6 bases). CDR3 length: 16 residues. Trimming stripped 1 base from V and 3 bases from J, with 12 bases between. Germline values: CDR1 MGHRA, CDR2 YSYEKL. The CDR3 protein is CASSQGWGQSNEKLFF. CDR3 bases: TGCGCCAGCAGCCAAGGATGGGGACAATCTAATGAAAAACTGTTTTTT.

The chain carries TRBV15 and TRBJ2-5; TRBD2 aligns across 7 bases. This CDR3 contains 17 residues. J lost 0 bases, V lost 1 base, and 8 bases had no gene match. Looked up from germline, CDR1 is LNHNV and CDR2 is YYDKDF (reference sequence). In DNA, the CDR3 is TGTGCCACCAGCAGAGGAGGCGTGGGGGGGTACCAAGAGACCCAGTACTTC. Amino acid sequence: CATSRGGVGGYQETQYF.

The CDR3 region has the DNA TGTGCCAGCAGCCTCCGACAGGAGAACACTGAAGCTTTCTTT. Translated: CASSLRQENTEAFF. The chain links TRBV11-2 to TRBJ1-1; D is perhaps TRBD1 (6 bases). Germline-derived CDR1 and CDR2 are SGHAT and FQNNGV. This CDR3 has 14 amino acids. Deletions cut 5 bases from V and 1 base from J, with 11 bases between.

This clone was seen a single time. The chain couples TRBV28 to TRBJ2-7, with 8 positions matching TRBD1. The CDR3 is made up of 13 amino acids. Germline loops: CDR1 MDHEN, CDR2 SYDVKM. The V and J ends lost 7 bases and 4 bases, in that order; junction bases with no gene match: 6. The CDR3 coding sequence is TGTGCCAGCACGACAGGGGAAAGTTACGAGCAGTACTTC. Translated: CASTTGESYEQYF.

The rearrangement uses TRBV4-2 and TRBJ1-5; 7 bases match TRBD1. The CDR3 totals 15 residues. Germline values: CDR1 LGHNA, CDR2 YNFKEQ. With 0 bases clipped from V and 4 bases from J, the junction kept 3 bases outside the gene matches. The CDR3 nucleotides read TGTGCCAGCAGCCAAGAGACAGGGATAAATCAGCCCCAGCATTTT. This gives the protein CASSQETGINQPQHF.

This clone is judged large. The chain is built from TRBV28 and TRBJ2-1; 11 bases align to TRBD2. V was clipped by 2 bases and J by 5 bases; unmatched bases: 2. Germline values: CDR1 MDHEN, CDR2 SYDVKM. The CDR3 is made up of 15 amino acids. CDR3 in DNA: TGTGCCAGCAGTTTACTAGCGGGGGGTAACAATGAGCAGTTCTTC. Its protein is CASSLLAGGNNEQFF.

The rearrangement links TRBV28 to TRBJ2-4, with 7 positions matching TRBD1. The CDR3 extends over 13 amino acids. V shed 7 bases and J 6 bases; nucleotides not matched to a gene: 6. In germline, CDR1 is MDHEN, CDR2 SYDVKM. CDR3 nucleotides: TGTGCCAGCAACCCGGGACAGATAAACATTCAGTACTTC. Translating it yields CASNPGQINIQYF.

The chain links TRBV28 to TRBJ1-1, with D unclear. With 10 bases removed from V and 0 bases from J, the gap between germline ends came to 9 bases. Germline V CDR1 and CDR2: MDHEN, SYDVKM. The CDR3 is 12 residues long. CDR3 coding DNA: TGTGCCACTACTATCCTGAACACTGAAGCTTTCTTT. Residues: CATTILNTEAFF.

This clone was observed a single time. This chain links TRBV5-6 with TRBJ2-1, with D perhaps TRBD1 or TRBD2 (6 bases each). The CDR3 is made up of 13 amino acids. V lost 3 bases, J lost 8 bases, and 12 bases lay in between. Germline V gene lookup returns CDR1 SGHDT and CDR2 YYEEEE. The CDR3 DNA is TGTGCCAGCAGCTGGGGGGCCTCGGATGAGCAGTTCTTC. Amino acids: CASSWGASDEQFF.

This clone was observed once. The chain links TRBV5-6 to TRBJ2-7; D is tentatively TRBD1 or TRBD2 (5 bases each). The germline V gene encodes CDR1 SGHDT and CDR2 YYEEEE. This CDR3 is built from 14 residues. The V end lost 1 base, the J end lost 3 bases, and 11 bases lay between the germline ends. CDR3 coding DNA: TGTGCCAGCAGCTTGCGGGGCGTCCTCTACGAGCAGTACTTC. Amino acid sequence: CASSLRGVLYEQYF.